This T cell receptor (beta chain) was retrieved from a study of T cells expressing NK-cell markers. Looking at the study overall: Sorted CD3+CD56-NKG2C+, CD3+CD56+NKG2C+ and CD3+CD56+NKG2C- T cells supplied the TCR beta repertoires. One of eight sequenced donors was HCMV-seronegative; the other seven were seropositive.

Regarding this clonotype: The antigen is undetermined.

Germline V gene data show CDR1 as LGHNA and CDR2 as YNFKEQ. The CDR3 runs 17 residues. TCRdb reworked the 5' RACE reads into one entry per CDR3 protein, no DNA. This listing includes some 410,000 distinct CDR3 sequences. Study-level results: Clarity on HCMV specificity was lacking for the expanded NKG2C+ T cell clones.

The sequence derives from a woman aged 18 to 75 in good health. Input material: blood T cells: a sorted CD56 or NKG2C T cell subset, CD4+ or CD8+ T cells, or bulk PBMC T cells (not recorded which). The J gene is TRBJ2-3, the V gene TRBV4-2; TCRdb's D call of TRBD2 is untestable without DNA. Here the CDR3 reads CASSQGDVGLVVFSQYF.